A selection of T cell receptor beta chains follows, all from one sample in a study of T cell repertoires in cytomegalovirus infection. TCRdb called the reads again in MiXCR, with one record for every CDR3 protein. The sample shows around 740,000 distinct CDR3 sequences, roughly 36% of them seen only once. Input material: PBMCs. Receptors originate from a human donor in good health (CMV status not recorded). Some clones in this sample may be carry-over from other donors' samples. Each CDR3 is given with its conserved first and last residue.

j_call v_call cdr3_aa
TRBJ1-5 TRBV7-4 CASSLRPLDRKGNQPQHF
TRBJ2-7 TRBV7-2 CASSLRLASSGSYEQYF
TRBJ2-6 TRBV11-1 CASSPRKSGANVLTF
TRBJ1-6 TRBV28 CASPPTGQSSYNSPLHF
TRBJ1-2 TRBV4-1 CASSQGSDYGYTF
TRBJ2-1 TRBV20-1 CSAPEPPYNEQFF
TRBJ2-1 TRBV7-2 CASSLGGTRLSYNEQFF
TRBJ2-7 TRBV7-2 CASSEQPIYEQYF
TRBJ1-1 TRBV4-1 CASSQSRGSNTEAFF
TRBJ2-7 TRBV10-3 CAISEIGPLDEQYF
TRBJ1-5 TRBV11-2 CASSFQGLGQPQHF
TRBJ2-5 TRBV6-2/TRBV6-3 CASRDPGLAGEETQYF
TRBJ1-5 TRBV4-2 CASSQGGGEYSNQPQHF
TRBJ2-1 TRBV11-1 CASSLVRGNEQFF
TRBJ1-3 TRBV7-9 CASSLLSPGDTIYF
TRBJ1-1 TRBV7-6 CDSSRRQGGDTEAFF
TRBJ2-7 TRBV7-9 CASSDPLIRGSYEQYF
TRBJ2-1 TRBV6-6 CASKESLAGNEQFF
TRBJ2-2 TRBV7-6 CASSSSGGPGELFF
TRBJ1-1 TRBV7-6 CASSLLGAAEAFF